A single sample is the source of the 9 T cell receptor beta chains below, sequenced in a study of brain T cells in children with intractable seizures. The assay was immunoSEQ multiplex PCR, and TCRdb's table has in-frame clones only and misses some. Among 300,000 to 400,000 clones listed, about 93% were seen once. Time point defined: blood from clinic visit 5 months post-surgery; TSC patient then seizure free. The source material was peripheral blood, sampled roughly 5 months after surgery. These receptors originate from a boy less than two years old with tuberous sclerosis and intractable seizures.

The V gene is TRBV7-9, the J gene TRBJ1-3; D might be TRBD1 (5 bases). Trimming pared 7 bases from V and 3 bases from J, leaving 16 bases between. The CDR3 covers 15 residues. Germline V gene sequence: CDR1 SEHNR, CDR2 FQNEAQ (reference sequence). The CDR3 sequence: CASTVDGALGNTIYF. For the CDR3, the DNA is TGTGCCAGCACGGTAGACGGGGCTCTTGGAAACACCATATATTTT.

CDR3 residues: CASSLSLEETQYF. CDR3 DNA sequence: TGCGCCAGCAGCTTGTCACTTGAGGAGACCCAGTACTTC. V and J are TRBV5-1 and TRBJ2-5; unclear D gene. This CDR3 spans 13 amino acids. The V end was cut by 1 base, the J end by 5 bases, with 9 bases between. Looked up from germline, CDR1 is SGHRS and CDR2 is YFSETQ.

V usage is TRBV6-5 and J usage is TRBJ1-5, with D unclear. Trimming removed 0 bases at V and 0 bases at J, with 6 bases between. Germline V gives CDR1 MNHEY, CDR2 SVGAGI. The CDR3 contains 15 residues. For the CDR3, the DNA is TGTGCCAGCAGTTACTCCCCGAATAGCAATCAGCCCCAGCATTTT. It translates to CASSYSPNSNQPQHF.

Points on this clone: At one of its ends the junction is not consistent with the germline gene, which may arise from a read error. The chain links TRBV7-2 to TRBJ1-1; D is unresolved. This CDR3 has 13 amino acids. Germline-derived CDR1 and CDR2 are SGHTA and FQGNSA. CDR3 in amino acids: CASRLVGMAEAFF. The CDR3 DNA reads as TGTGCCAGCAGGTTAGTCGGTATGGCTGAAGCTTTCTTT. Looking up the rest from reference TRBV7-2 and TRBJ1-1 gives the full variable domain: GAGVSQSPSNKVTEKGKDVELRCDPISGHTALYWYRQSLGQGLEFLIYFQGNSAPDKSGLPSDRFSAERTGGSVSTLTIQRTQQEDSAVYLCASRLVGMAEAFFGQGTRLTVV.

The chain has TRBV30 and TRBJ2-7, with 12 bases aligning to TRBD1. The length of the CDR3 is 14 residues. Germline V gives CDR1 GTSNPN, CDR2 SVGIG (reference sequence). The trim removed 3 bases at V and 4 bases at J, leaving 4 bases unmatched. The CDR3 reads CAWSRDRGRYEQYF. CDR3 bases: TGTGCCTGGAGCCGGGACAGGGGGCGTTACGAGCAGTACTTC.

This clone was detected once. The chain carries TRBV5-5 and TRBJ1-2; possible D gene TRBD1, 6 bases. Trimming cost V 1 base and J 2 bases, with 9 bases left between them. This CDR3 is built from 14 residues. Germline CDR1 reads SGHKS; CDR2 reads YYEKEE (reference sequence). The CDR3 nucleotides read TGTGCCAGCAGCTTGCGGGGGGGCAACTATGGCTACACCTTC. Protein sequence: CASSLRGGNYGYTF. Full variable domain (rest looked up from reference TRBV5-5 and TRBJ1-2): DAGVTQSPTHLIKTRGQQVTLRCSPISGHKSVSWYQQVLGQGPQFIFQYYEKEERGRGNFPDRFSARQFPNYSSELNVNALLLGDSALYLCASSLRGGNYGYTFGSGTRLTVV.

The chain couples TRBV11-2 to TRBJ2-7; the D gene could be TRBD1 or TRBD2 (5 bases each). The V gene lost 2 bases and the J gene lost 2 bases, with 10 bases spanning the gap. Germline V gene sequence: CDR1 SGHAT, CDR2 FQNNGV. The CDR3 is made up of 14 amino acids. The CDR3 loop is CASSLTGTPYEQYF. CDR3 DNA: TGTGCCAGCAGCTTAACGGGGACCCCCTACGAGCAGTACTTC.

The chain has TRBV6-1 and TRBJ1-1; TRBD1 is a possible D gene (5 bases). CDR1 and CDR2 from the germline V gene are MNHNS and SASEGT. V was shortened by 2 bases and J by 4 bases, with 11 bases between the two germline ends. The CDR3 consists of 14 residues. CDR3 sequence: CASSEQGRSTEAFF. In nucleotides, the CDR3 is TGTGCCAGCAGTGAACAGGGACGAAGCACTGAAGCTTTCTTT.

This chain joins TRBV28 and TRBJ1-4; 10 nucleotides match TRBD1. This CDR3 is 15 amino acids long. Germline assignment: CDR1 MDHEN and CDR2 SYDVKM. Trimming removed 4 bases from V and 6 bases from J; junction bases left unmatched: 5. The CDR3 sequence: CASSSSTGGDEKLFF. In DNA, the CDR3 is TGTGCCAGCAGTTCCTCGACAGGGGGCGATGAAAAACTGTTTTTT.